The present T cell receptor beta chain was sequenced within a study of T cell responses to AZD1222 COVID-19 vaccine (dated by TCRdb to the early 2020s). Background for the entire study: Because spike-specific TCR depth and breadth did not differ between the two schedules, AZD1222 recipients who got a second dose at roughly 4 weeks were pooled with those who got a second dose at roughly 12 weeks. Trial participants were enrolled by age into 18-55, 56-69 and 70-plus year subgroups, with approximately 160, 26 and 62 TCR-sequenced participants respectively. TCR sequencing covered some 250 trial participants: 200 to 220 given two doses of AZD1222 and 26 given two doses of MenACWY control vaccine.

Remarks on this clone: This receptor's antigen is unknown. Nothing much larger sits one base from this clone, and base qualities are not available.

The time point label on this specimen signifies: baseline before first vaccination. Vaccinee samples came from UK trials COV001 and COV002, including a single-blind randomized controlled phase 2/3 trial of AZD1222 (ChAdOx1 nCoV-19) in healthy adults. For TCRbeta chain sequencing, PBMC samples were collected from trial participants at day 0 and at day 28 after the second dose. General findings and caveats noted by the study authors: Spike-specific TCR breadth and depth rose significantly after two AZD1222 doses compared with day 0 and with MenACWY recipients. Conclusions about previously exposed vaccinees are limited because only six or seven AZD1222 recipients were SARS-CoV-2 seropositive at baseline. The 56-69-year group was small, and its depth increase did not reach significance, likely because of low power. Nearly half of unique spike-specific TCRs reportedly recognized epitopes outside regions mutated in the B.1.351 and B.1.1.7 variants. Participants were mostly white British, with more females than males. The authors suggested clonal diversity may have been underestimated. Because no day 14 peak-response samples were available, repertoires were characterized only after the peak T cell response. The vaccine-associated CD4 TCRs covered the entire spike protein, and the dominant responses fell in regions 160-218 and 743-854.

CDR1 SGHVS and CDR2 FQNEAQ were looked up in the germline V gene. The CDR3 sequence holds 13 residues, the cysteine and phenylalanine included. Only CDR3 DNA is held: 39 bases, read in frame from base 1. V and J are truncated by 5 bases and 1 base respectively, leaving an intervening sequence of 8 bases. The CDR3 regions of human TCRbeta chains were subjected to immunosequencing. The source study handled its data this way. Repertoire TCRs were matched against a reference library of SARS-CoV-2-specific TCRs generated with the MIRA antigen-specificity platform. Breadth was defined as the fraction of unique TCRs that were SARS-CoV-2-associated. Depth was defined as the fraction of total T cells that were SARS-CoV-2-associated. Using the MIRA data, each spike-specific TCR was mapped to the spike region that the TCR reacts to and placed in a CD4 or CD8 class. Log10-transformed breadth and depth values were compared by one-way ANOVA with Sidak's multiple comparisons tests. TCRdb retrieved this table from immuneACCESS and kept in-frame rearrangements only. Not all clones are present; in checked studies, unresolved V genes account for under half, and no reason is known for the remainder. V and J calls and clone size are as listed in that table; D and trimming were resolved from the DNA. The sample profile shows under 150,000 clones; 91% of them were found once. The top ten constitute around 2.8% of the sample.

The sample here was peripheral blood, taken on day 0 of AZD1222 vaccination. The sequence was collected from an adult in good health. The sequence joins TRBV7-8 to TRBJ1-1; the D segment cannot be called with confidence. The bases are TGTGCCAGCAGCACTGATAGGAACACTGAAGCTTTCTTT. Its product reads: CASSTDRNTEAFF.